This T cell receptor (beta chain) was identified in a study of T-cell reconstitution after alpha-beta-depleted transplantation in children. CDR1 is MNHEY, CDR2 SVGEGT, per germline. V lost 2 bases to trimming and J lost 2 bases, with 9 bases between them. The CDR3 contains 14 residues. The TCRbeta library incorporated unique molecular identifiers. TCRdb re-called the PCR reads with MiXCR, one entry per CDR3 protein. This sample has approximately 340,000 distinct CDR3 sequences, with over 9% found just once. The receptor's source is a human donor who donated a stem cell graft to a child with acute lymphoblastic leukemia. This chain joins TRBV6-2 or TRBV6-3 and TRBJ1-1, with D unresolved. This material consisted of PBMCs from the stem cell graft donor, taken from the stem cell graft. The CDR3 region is CASSYGRENTEAFF. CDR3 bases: TGTGCCAGCAGTTACGGGCGGGAAAACACTGAAGCTTTCTTT.